One and the same sample provided the 28 T cell receptor beta chains below, sequenced in a study of Ad26.COV2.S vaccination and SARS-CoV-2 variants. Treatment noted: around 19 received Ad26.COV2.S at low or high dose, single or two shots; 5 received placebo; per-sample allocation not given. Material that was analyzed had been drawn on day 63 after the first vaccine or placebo injection. Method: immunoSEQ multiplex PCR; TCRdb's copy keeps in-frame clones and lacks some. The sample carries 400,000 to 450,000 clones, around nine tenths recorded once. Sequencing used peripheral blood, obtained in a trial of Ad26.COV2.S vaccine versus placebo. The receptors shown here come from a person between 18 and 60 years old who received the Ad26.COV2.S COVID-19 vaccine or a placebo.

The chain recombines TRBV19 with TRBJ1-5; D perhaps matches TRBD1 (5 bases). The CDR3 runs to 14 residues. The ends were cut back, 5 bases at V and 11 bases at J, with 19 bases in the middle. Germline V gives CDR1 LNHDA, CDR2 SQIVND (reference sequence). The chain's CDR3 is CASSSGTIQFSQHF. The CDR3 nucleotides read TGTGCCAGTAGTTCCGGGACCATCCAATTTTCCCAGCATTTT.

The gene calls are TRBV6-6 and TRBJ2-7, with TRBD2 matching over 8 bases. The CDR3 covers 16 residues. J lost 1 base, V lost 6 bases, and 11 bases had no gene match. The germline V gene encodes CDR1 MNHNY and CDR2 SVGAGI (reference sequence). CDR3 sequence reads: CASSSPLAGLSYEQYF. The CDR3 bases are TGTGCCAGCAGCTCACCCTTAGCGGGACTTTCCTACGAGCAGTACTTC.

This clone was recorded a few times. The chain couples TRBV7-9 to TRBJ1-1, with D perhaps TRBD1 (6 bases). The ends were cut back, 5 bases at V and 6 bases at J, with 16 bases in the middle. The CDR3 is made up of 14 amino acids. Germline-derived CDR1 and CDR2 are SEHNR and FQNEAQ (reference sequence). The CDR3 DNA reads as TGTGCCAGCAGCCTCCGGATGGGGACATCTGAAGCTTTCTTT. Protein product: CASSLRMGTSEAFF.

A few counts support this clone. V and J are TRBV4-3 and TRBJ2-1; 9 bases fit TRBD2. The germline V gene encodes CDR1 LGHNA and CDR2 YSLEER. The CDR3 contains 15 residues. V lost 1 base, J lost 8 bases, and 6 bases stayed unmatched. CDR3 sequence (DNA): TGCGCCAGCAGCCAAGTTAGCGGGAGTCCCCATGAGCAGTTCTTC. It is translated as CASSQVSGSPHEQFF.

V is TRBV30 and J is TRBJ1-2, with 7 bases matching TRBD1. The CDR3 extends over 13 amino acids. Germline CDR1 is GTSNPN and CDR2 is SVGIG (reference sequence). The V and J ends lost 2 bases and 5 bases, in that order; junction bases with no gene match: 5. The CDR3 spells CAWSRGRGYGYTF. CDR3 nucleotide sequence: TGTGCCTGGAGTAGGGGGCGCGGGTATGGCTACACCTTC.

V gene TRBV7-2 combines with J gene TRBJ2-7, with 7 bases aligning to TRBD1. CDR3 size: 14 residues. CDR1 and CDR2 from the germline V gene are SGHTA and FQGNSA. Unmatched junction bases numbered 8, after V lost 5 bases and J lost 4 bases. CDR3 sequence (DNA): TGTGCCAGCAGCACAGGGGACGGAATTTACGAGCAGTACTTC. It translates to CASSTGDGIYEQYF.

This chain joins TRBV5-3 and TRBJ1-5; D is unclear. TRBV5-3 is an open reading frame, and its role is uncertain. Trimming stripped 5 bases from V and 0 bases from J, with 15 bases between. CDR3 size: 16 residues. The CDR3 sequence is CARRRVGLYSNQPQHF. The CDR3 coding sequence is TGTGCCAGAAGGCGGGTCGGACTATATAGCAATCAGCCCCAGCATTTT.

V and J are TRBV12-3 or TRBV12-4 and TRBJ2-7; the D gene is possibly TRBD2 (6 bases). V lost 5 bases and J 3 bases, leaving 11 bases between the germline ends. The CDR3 runs to 13 residues. The CDR3: CASSPGRYYEQYF. CDR3 DNA sequence: TGTGCCAGCAGTCCCGGGAGATACTACGAGCAGTACTTC.

V and J are TRBV19 and TRBJ1-1, with D hard to call. Per the germline V gene, CDR1 is LNHDA and CDR2 is SQIVND (reference sequence). CDR3 length: 18 residues. V was pared by 5 bases and J by 2 bases, with 24 bases between. CDR3 region: CASSSIIFRAAGNTEAFF. In DNA form, the CDR3 reads TGTGCCAGTAGTTCCATCATATTTAGGGCGGCGGGAAACACTGAAGCTTTCTTT. Combining the CDR3 with reference TRBV19 and TRBJ1-1 gives the whole variable domain DGGITQSPKYLFRKEGQNVTLSCEQNLNHDAMYWYRQDPGQGLRLIYYSQIVNDFQKGDIAEGYSVSREKKESFPLTVTSAQKNPTAFYLCASSSIIFRAAGNTEAFFGQGTRLTVV.

The V and J genes are TRBV6-2 or TRBV6-3 and TRBJ1-5; TRBD1 matches 12 bases. The V and J ends lost 3 bases and 4 bases, in that order; junction bases with no gene match: 7. There are 17 residues in the CDR3. Germline V gene data show CDR1 as MNHEY and CDR2 as SVGEGT. The CDR3 DNA reads TGTGCCAGCAGTTATGTTCCGGGACAGGGGGCGAATCAGCCCCAGCATTTT. The encoded protein is CASSYVPGQGANQPQHF.

This chain links TRBV2 with TRBJ1-3; the D is unclear. The CDR3 sequence is 13 residues long. V lost 5 bases and J 0 bases, leaving 5 bases between the germline ends. From germline, CDR1 is SNHLY and CDR2 FYNNEI. The DNA of the CDR3 is TGTGCCAGCAGTAGGAACTCTGGAAACACCATATATTTT. It codes for CASSRNSGNTIYF. Full variable domain (missing parts from reference TRBV2 and TRBJ1-3): EPEVTQTPSHQVTQMGQEVILRCVPISNHLYFYWYRQILGQKVEFLVSFYNNEISEKSEIFDDQFSVERPDGSNFTLKIRSTKLEDSAMYFCASSRNSGNTIYFGEGSWLTVV.

As for this clone: Within the sample, other DNA sequences also encode this same CDR3. This sequence joins TRBV5-8 and TRBJ2-1, with D perhaps TRBD1 (7 bases). CDR1 is SGHTS, CDR2 YDEGEE, per germline. The CDR3 has 15 amino acids. V lost 0 bases to trimming and J lost 7 bases, with 14 bases between them. The CDR3, as DNA: TGTGCCAGCAGCTTGGGCGGGACAGTTTATAATGAGCAGTTCTTC. Translated: CASSLGGTVYNEQFF. Supplemented by reference TRBV5-8 and TRBJ2-1, the full variable domain reads EAGVTQSPTHLIKTRGQQATLRCSPISGHTSVYWYQQALGLGLQFLLWYDEGEERNRGNFPPRFSGRQFPNYSSELNVNALELEDSALYLCASSLGGTVYNEQFFGPGTRLTVL.

V is TRBV4-1 and J is TRBJ2-1; 10 bases match TRBD2. Per the germline V gene, CDR1 is MGHRA and CDR2 is YSYEKL. V dropped 4 bases and J dropped 6; count of bases not matched to a gene: 6. This CDR3 has 15 residues. The chain's CDR3 is CASSRASGSFNEQFF. CDR3 bases: TGCGCCAGCAGCCGGGCTAGCGGGAGTTTCAATGAGCAGTTCTTC.

This rearrangement joins TRBV18 to TRBJ1-1; D might be TRBD1 (5 bases). This CDR3 is 15 amino acids long. Per the germline V gene, CDR1 is KGHSH and CDR2 is LQKENI. Trimming stripped 3 bases from V and 0 bases from J, with 11 bases between. The CDR3 sequence: CASSPPGWVNTEAFF. The CDR3 DNA reads as TGTGCCAGCTCACCGCCAGGGTGGGTGAACACTGAAGCTTTCTTT.

The V call is TRBV6-6, the J call TRBJ1-5; 7 bases align to TRBD1. The V gene end was trimmed by 5 bases and the J gene end by 7 bases; junction bases not matched to a gene: 2. CDR1 MNHNY and CDR2 SVGAGI come from the germline V gene (reference sequence). The CDR3 has 12 residues. CDR3 region: CASSPQGQPQHF. Here the CDR3 DNA reads TGTGCCAGCAGTCCACAGGGGCAGCCCCAGCATTTT.

This sequence joins TRBV6-5 and TRBJ2-7, with 12 bases lining up with TRBD2. V was clipped by 3 bases and J by 3 bases; unmatched bases: 6. The CDR3 spans 16 residues. Germline V gene lookup returns CDR1 MNHEY and CDR2 SVGAGI. The CDR3 sequence is CASSYTRTSGVYEQYF. CDR3 sequence (DNA): TGTGCCAGCAGTTATACACGGACTAGCGGGGTCTACGAGCAGTACTTC.

This clone came up once. The chain joins TRBV5-4 to TRBJ2-1; 8 bases map to TRBD2. V shed 0 bases and J 7 bases; nucleotides not matched to a gene: 6. Germline loops: CDR1 SGHNT, CDR2 YYREEE (reference sequence). The CDR3 runs to 15 residues. CDR3 region: CASSLAGGPINEQFF. Here the CDR3 DNA reads TGTGCCAGCAGCTTGGCGGGAGGGCCTATTAATGAGCAGTTCTTC.

V and J are TRBV7-8 and TRBJ2-1, with 10 bases identical to TRBD2. Germline V gene lookup returns CDR1 SGHVS and CDR2 FQNEAQ. Trimming took 5 bases from V and 0 from J; bases not matched to a gene: 16. The CDR3 covers 20 residues. The CDR3 nucleotides read TGTGCCAGCAGCCCAGCGGGGGGCTCTAGCGGGAGACCCTCCTACAATGAGCAGTTCTTC. Amino acid sequence: CASSPAGGSSGRPSYNEQFF.

CDR3 region: CASSTQDRVGTEAFF. The CDR3 DNA reads TGTGCCAGCAGCACTCAAGACAGGGTGGGCACTGAAGCTTTCTTT. This sequence joins TRBV7-2 and TRBJ1-1; 7 bases fit TRBD1. Germline loops: CDR1 SGHTA, CDR2 FQGNSA. Trimming at V came to 5 bases and at J to 4 bases, leaving 10 bases not matched to a gene. This CDR3 comprises 15 residues.

The CDR3: CASSYYVGGNYGYTF. The CDR3 DNA reads TGTGCCAGCAGTTACTATGTCGGAGGGAATTATGGCTACACCTTC. This chain links TRBV6-6 with TRBJ1-2; unclear D gene. The CDR3 extends over 15 amino acids. CDR1 is MNHNY and CDR2 is SVGAGI in the germline V gene (reference sequence). Trimming shortened V by 1 base and J by 5 bases, and 14 bases separated the two germline ends.

The rearrangement uses TRBV6-2 or TRBV6-3 and TRBJ2-7; tentatively, D is TRBD1 (5 bases). The germline V and J ends were trimmed by 2 bases and 3 bases, with 14 bases remaining between them. The CDR3 is 15 amino acids. Germline V gene sequence: CDR1 MNHEY, CDR2 SVGEGT. CDR3 amino acids: CASSYGPGILYEQYF. CDR3 nucleotides: TGTGCCAGCAGTTACGGGCCAGGGATTCTCTACGAGCAGTACTTC.

The rearrangement links TRBV6-2 or TRBV6-3 to TRBJ2-1, with D hard to call. V dropped 0 bases and J dropped 4 bases, with 13 bases sitting between them. CDR1 is MNHEY, CDR2 SVGEGT, per germline. The CDR3 has 16 amino acids. CDR3 region: CASSYSGRPPYNEQFF. The CDR3 bases are TGTGCCAGCAGTTACTCCGGCAGGCCACCATACAATGAGCAGTTCTTC.

In its sample, this clone was seen once. The chain links TRBV7-2 to TRBJ2-7; D is tentatively TRBD1 or TRBD2 (5 bases each). CDR3 size: 15 residues. V was pared by 5 bases and J by 6 bases, with 20 bases between. Germline-derived CDR1 and CDR2 are SGHTA and FQGNSA. The CDR3 sequence is CASSPPGQGVLEQYF. Here the CDR3 DNA reads TGTGCCAGCAGCCCCCCGGGCCAGGGAGTTCTCGAGCAGTACTTC. Combining the CDR3 with reference TRBV7-2 and TRBJ2-7 gives the whole variable domain GAGVSQSPSNKVTEKGKDVELRCDPISGHTALYWYRQSLGQGLEFLIYFQGNSAPDKSGLPSDRFSAERTGGSVSTLTIQRTQQEDSAVYLCASSPPGQGVLEQYFGPGTRLTVT.

Details on this clone: This specimen includes other DNA sequences encoding the same CDR3. The rearrangement uses TRBV5-6 and TRBJ2-2; tentative D call: TRBD2 (5 bases). Trimming left V 0 bases short and J 4 bases short, with 7 bases between. Looked up from germline, CDR1 is SGHDT and CDR2 is YYEEEE. This CDR3 contains 14 residues. The CDR3 is CASSLGGVTGELFF. For the CDR3, the DNA is TGTGCCAGCAGCTTGGGGGGAGTCACCGGGGAGCTGTTTTTT.

The V and J genes are TRBV10-2 and TRBJ2-2; the D is unclear. The germline CDR1 and CDR2 sequences are WSHSY and SAAADI. Deletions cut 4 bases from V and 6 bases from J, with 0 bases between. CDR3 length equals 10 residues. The CDR3 spells CASSAGELFF. CDR3 sequence (DNA): TGCGCCAGCAGTGCCGGGGAGCTGTTTTTT.

DNA for the CDR3: TGTGCCAGTAGTCCCTCAGGTCCACACACTGAAGCTTTCTTT. Amino acid sequence: CASSPSGPHTEAFF. This rearrangement joins TRBV19 to TRBJ1-1; no definite D call. The germline V gene encodes CDR1 LNHDA and CDR2 SQIVND (reference sequence). The ends were cut back, 5 bases at V and 3 bases at J, with 13 bases in the middle. This CDR3 has 14 amino acids.

The gene calls are TRBV5-5 and TRBJ2-6, with D hard to call. The CDR3 covers 17 residues. Trimming removed 6 bases at V and 1 base at J, with 17 bases between. The V gene's germline CDR1 is SGHKS and CDR2 YYEKEE (reference sequence). The CDR3 region has the DNA TGTGCCAGCACAAGAGGCCAGGCTACATCTGGGGCCAACGTCCTGACTTTC. Translated, it gives CASTRGQATSGANVLTF.

This sequence joins TRBV15 and TRBJ1-4; D call uncertain. Germline loops: CDR1 LNHNV, CDR2 YYDKDF (reference sequence). The CDR3 extends over 15 amino acids. Trimming stripped 3 bases from V and 5 bases from J, with 13 bases between. This CDR3 reads CATSRRVRRNEKLFF. The DNA for the CDR3 is TGTGCCACCAGCAGGCGAGTTCGAAGGAATGAAAAACTGTTTTTT.